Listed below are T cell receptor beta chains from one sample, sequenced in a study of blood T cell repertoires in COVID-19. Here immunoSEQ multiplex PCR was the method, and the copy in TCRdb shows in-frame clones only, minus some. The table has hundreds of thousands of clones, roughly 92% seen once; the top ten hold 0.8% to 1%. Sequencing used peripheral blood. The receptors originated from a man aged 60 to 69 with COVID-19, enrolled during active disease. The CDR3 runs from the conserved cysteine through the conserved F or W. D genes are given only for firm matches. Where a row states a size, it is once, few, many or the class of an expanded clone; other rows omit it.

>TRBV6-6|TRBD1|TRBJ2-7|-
TGTGCCAGCACAGGGACAGGGGGTCCCTCCTACGAGCAGTACTTC
CASTGTGGPSYEQYF
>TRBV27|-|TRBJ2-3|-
TGTGCCAGCAGTCCCTGGGTCGGGAAAGCAGATACGCAGTATTTT
CASSPWVGKADTQYF
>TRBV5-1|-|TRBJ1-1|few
TGCGCCAGCAGCCGCAGAGGCGACAACACTGAAGCTTTCTTT
CASSRRGDNTEAFF
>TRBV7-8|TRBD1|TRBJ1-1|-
TGTGCCAGCAGCTCAGGGGGGACAATGAACACTGAAGCTTTCTTT
CASSSGGTMNTEAFF
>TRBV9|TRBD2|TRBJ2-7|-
TGTGCCAGCAGCGTCGGGGGGAGCTCCTACGAGCAGTACTTC
CASSVGGSSYEQYF
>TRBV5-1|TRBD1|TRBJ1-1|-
TGCGCCAGCAGCTTGGTTGAGGGGGCGAACACTGAAGCTTTCTTT
CASSLVEGANTEAFF
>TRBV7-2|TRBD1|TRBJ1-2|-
TGTGCCAGCAGCCGCATGGAGGGGGCGGGTGGCTACACCTTC
CASSRMEGAGGYTF
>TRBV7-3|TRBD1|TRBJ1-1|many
TGTGCCAGCAGCTCCGGGACAGGGGCCACTGAAGCTTTCTTT
CASSSGTGATEAFF
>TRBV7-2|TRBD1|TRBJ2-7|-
TGTGCCAGCAGCTCGGACAGGGGAGTTCCCAACGAGCAGTACTTC
CASSSDRGVPNEQYF
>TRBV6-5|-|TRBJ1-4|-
TGTGCCAGCAGTTACTCTGGGGGGACTAATGAAAAACTGTTTTTT
CASSYSGGTNEKLFF
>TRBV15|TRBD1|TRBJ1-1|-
TGTGCCACCAGCCGAGGGAACAGGGGAGATCGAGCTTTCTTT
CATSRGNRGDRAFF
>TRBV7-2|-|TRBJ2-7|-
TGTGCCAGCAGCTTAGCAGGCGGGAAGGCCTACGAGCAGTACTTC
CASSLAGGKAYEQYF
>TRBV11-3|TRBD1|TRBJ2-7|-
TGTGCCAGCAGCAAAGGGCGTTGGACAGGGGGCTCGGGCGAGCAGTACTTC
CASSKGRWTGGSGEQYF
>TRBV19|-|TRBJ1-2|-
TGTGCCAGTAGTCCTCGGGGGGACTATGGCTACACCTTC
CASSPRGDYGYTF
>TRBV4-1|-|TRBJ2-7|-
TGCGCCAGCAGCCTCCTCTCGGGGGCCTACGAGCAGTACTTC
CASSLLSGAYEQYF
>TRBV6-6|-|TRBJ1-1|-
TGTGCCAGCACCGACAGAAGGGGCACTGAAGCTTTCTTT
CASTDRRGTEAFF
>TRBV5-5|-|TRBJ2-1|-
TGTGCCAGCAGCTTCCGGGACAACTCCTACAATGAGCAGTTCTTC
CASSFRDNSYNEQFF
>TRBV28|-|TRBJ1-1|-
TGTGCCAGCACTACCCTGGGGCACACTGAAGCTTTCTTT
CASTTLGHTEAFF
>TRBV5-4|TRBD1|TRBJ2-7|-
TGTGCCAGCAGCCCCCCTGCGGGACAGGGAGTTTTCTCCGAGCAGTACTTC
CASSPPAGQGVFSEQYF
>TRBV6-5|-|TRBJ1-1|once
TGTGCCAGCAGTTATAACAGGGCTGGAAACACTGAAGCTTTCTTT
CASSYNRAGNTEAFF
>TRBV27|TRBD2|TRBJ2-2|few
TGTGCCAGCAGTTTCGGGACTAGCACCGGGGAGCTGTTTTTT
CASSFGTSTGELFF
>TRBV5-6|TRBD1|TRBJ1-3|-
TGTGCCAGCAGCACTACCAGGGGGCGAGGAAACACCATATATTTT
CASSTTRGRGNTIYF
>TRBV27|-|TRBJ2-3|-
TGTGCCAGCAGACACGACAGGCGGAACACAGATACGCAGTATTTT
CASRHDRRNTDTQYF
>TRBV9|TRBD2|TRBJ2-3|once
TGTGCCAGCAGCGTATCGGCTAGCGGCAGCACAGATACGCAGTATTTT
CASSVSASGSTDTQYF
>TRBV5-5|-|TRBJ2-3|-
TGTGCCAGCAGCTCTGCAGATACGCAGTATTTT
CASSSADTQYF
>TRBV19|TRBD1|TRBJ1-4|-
TGTGCCAGTAGTAGAATCCTCACAGCGATCTCAGGGGGCGAAGGAGAAAAACTGTTTTTT
CASSRILTAISGGEGEKLFF
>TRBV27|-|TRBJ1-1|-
TGTGCCAGCAGTTTAAGCAAAAACACTGAAGCTTTCTTT
CASSLSKNTEAFF
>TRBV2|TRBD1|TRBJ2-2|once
TGTGCCAGCAGGGACAGGGGGTACTACACCGGGGAGCTGTTTTTT
CASRDRGYYTGELFF
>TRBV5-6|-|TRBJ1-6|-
TGTGCCAGCAGCTTGGCAAACGGGGATTCACCCCTCCACTTT
CASSLANGDSPLHF
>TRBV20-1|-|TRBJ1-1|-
TGCAGTGCTAGTAGGGAGAGGACTGAAGCTTTCTTT
CSASRERTEAFF
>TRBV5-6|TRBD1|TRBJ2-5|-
TGTGCCAGCAGTGGCCGGGACAGGGGGCCGGAGACCCAGTACTTC
CASSGRDRGPETQYF
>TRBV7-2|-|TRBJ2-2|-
TGTGCCAGCAGCTTAGGGGCAATGAACACCGGGGAGCTGTTTTTT
CASSLGAMNTGELFF
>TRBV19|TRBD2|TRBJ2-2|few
TGTGCCGGAGGACTAGCGGGAAACACCGGGGAGCTGTTTTTT
CAGGLAGNTGELFF
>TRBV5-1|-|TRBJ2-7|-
TGCGCCAGCTGCCGGGTCAGCGGGTCCTACGAGCAGTACTTC
CASCRVSGSYEQYF
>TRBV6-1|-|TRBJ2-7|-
TGTGCCAGCAGTGAATTTAGTGGACAGAAGGGCTACGAGCAGTACTTC
CASSEFSGQKGYEQYF
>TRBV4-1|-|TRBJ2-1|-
TGCGCCAGCAGCCCTACCGGGGCCTACAATGAGCAGTTCTTC
CASSPTGAYNEQFF